These T cell receptor beta chains were read from a single sample in a study of tumor T cells in aggressive B-cell lymphoma. TCRdb keeps only in-frame clones here, not all; method: immunoSEQ multiplex PCR. The repertoire has 6,000 or so clones, around three quarters of them found once; the top ten carry approximately 7.4%. Sequences were obtained from tumor tissue. All receptors come from an adult with diffuse large B cell lymphoma. Each CDR3 is given with its conserved first and last residue. Each record gives: V gene, J gene, clone size, D gene, CDR3 protein, CDR3 DNA. The D gene is left open where the match is weak. Not all rows give a size; the values are once, few, many and, for expanded clones, a class.

>TRBV7-2|TRBJ1-5|.|.
CASSLSTLGNQPQHF
TGTGCCAGCAGCCTTAGTACCCTTGGCAATCAGCCCCAGCATTTT
>TRBV10-2|TRBJ1-5|.|.
CASSIGGNQPQHF
TGCGCCAGCAGCATCGGGGGCAATCAGCCCCAGCATTTT
>TRBV6-6|TRBJ2-7|.|TRBD2
CASSYAGVREQYF
TGTGCCAGCAGTTATGCGGGAGTAAGGGAGCAGTACTTC
>TRBV7-9|TRBJ2-5|few|TRBD2
CASSSRTSAETQYF
TGTGCCAGCAGCTCCCGCACTAGCGCAGAGACCCAGTACTTC
>TRBV4-1|TRBJ1-4|.|.
CASSQVTGISNEKLFF
TGCGCCAGCAGCCAAGTTACCGGGATTAGTAATGAAAAACTGTTTTTT
>TRBV19|TRBJ2-2|.|TRBD1
CASTRTGNTGELFF
TGTGCCAGTACCAGGACAGGGAACACCGGGGAGCTGTTTTTT
>TRBV4-1|TRBJ2-1|.|.
CASLDLGAAYNEQFF
TGCGCCAGCTTAGATCTCGGAGCCGCCTACAATGAGCAGTTCTTC
>TRBV6-5|TRBJ1-5|.|.
CASSYAQGLNQPQHF
TGTGCCAGCAGTTACGCACAGGGCCTAAATCAGCCCCAGCATTTT
>TRBV9|TRBJ2-1|.|TRBD2
CASSGGTSGNEQFF
TGTGCCAGCAGTGGGGGGACTAGCGGGAATGAGCAGTTCTTC
>TRBV6-1|TRBJ1-5|.|.
CASSVLGDTNQPQHF
TGTGCCAGCAGTGTTTTGGGCGATACTAATCAGCCCCAGCATTTT
>TRBV4-3|TRBJ2-7|.|TRBD2
CASSQVSTPTSGAYEQYF
TGCGCCAGCAGCCAAGTCTCCACTCCAACTAGCGGTGCCTACGAGCAGTACTTC
>TRBV27|TRBJ1-2|.|TRBD1
CASSVIGTGGFMGGYTF
TGTGCCAGCAGTGTTATCGGGACAGGGGGGTTCATGGGGGGCTACACCTTC
>TRBV6-5|TRBJ2-7|.|TRBD1
CASSYSDRGLSEQYF
TGTGCCAGCAGTTACTCGGACAGGGGGCTTAGCGAGCAGTACTTC
>TRBV7-9|TRBJ1-2|few|.
CASSLQQGSGYTF
TGTGCCAGCAGCTTACAACAGGGAAGCGGCTACACCTTC
>TRBV9|TRBJ1-2|.|TRBD1
CASSVPRTGAKDYGYTF
TGTGCCAGCAGCGTTCCAAGAACAGGGGCGAAGGACTATGGCTACACCTTC
>TRBV11-3|TRBJ2-1|.|TRBD1
CASSLGTGNEQFF
TGTGCCAGCAGCTTAGGGACAGGCAATGAGCAGTTCTTC
>TRBV7-9|TRBJ1-1|.|.
CASTPSRTEAFF
TGTGCCAGCACCCCGTCGCGAACTGAAGCTTTCTTT
>TRBV27|TRBJ2-7|.|.
CASSPAPEVFYSYEQYF
TGTGCCAGCAGTCCAGCCCCTGAGGTTTTCTACTCCTACGAGCAGTACTTC
>TRBV2|TRBJ1-4|few|.
CASSEGRVNEKLFF
TGTGCCAGCAGTGAGGGCAGGGTTAATGAAAAACTGTTTTTT
>TRBV6-1|TRBJ2-7|.|.
CASSDGAPTDEQYF
TGTGCCAGCAGTGACGGAGCACCCACTGACGAGCAGTACTTC
>TRBV6-5|TRBJ1-5|.|.
CATKRDSSNQPQHF
TGTGCCACCAAACGGGACTCTAGCAATCAGCCCCAGCATTTT
>TRBV5-1|TRBJ1-6|.|.
CASSMTEMTGSYNSPLHF
TGCGCCAGCAGCATGACAGAAATGACGGGCTCCTATAATTCACCCCTCCACTTT
>TRBV5-1|TRBJ1-1|.|.
CASSFGGQSNTEAFF
TGCGCCAGCAGCTTCGGTGGACAGTCGAACACTGAAGCTTTTTTT
>TRBV28|TRBJ1-5|once|TRBD1
CASSRDRGNQPQHF
TGTGCCAGCAGTCGGGACAGGGGCAATCAGCCCCAGCATTTT
>TRBV7-8|TRBJ1-3|.|.
CASSFLSSGNTIYF
TGTGCCAGCAGCTTTCTGAGCTCTGGAAACACCATATATTTT
>TRBV10-3|TRBJ2-4|.|TRBD1
CAISEMGQGAKNIQYF
TGTGCCATCAGTGAGATGGGACAGGGGGCCAAAAACATTCAGTACTTC
>TRBV15|TRBJ2-2|.|TRBD2
CATSTSANTGELFF
TGTGCCACCAGTACTAGCGCCAACACCGGGGAGCTGTTTTTT
>TRBV28|TRBJ2-3|.|TRBD2
CASSPPMSGSGDTQYF
TGTGCCAGCAGTCCGCCCATGAGCGGGAGTGGAGATACGCAGTATTTT
>TRBV29-1|TRBJ1-2|few|TRBD1
CSVEDIGQGRRINYGYTF
TGCAGCGTTGAAGATATTGGACAGGGTAGGAGGATCAACTATGGCTACACCTTC
>TRBV2|TRBJ1-5|.|.
CASRPTGTLQPQHF
TGTGCCAGCAGGCCGACAGGAACCCTCCAGCCCCAGCATTTT
>TRBV5-5|TRBJ1-1|once|.
CASSLGGHIEAFF
TGTGCCAGCAGCTTGGGGGGGCACATTGAAGCTTTCTTT
>TRBV27|TRBJ2-4|.|.
CASSMGQGNIQYF
TGTGCCAGCAGTATGGGTCAGGGAAACATTCAGTACTTC
>TRBV28|TRBJ2-7|.|TRBD1
CAIPGQGDEQYF
TGTGCCATCCCGGGACAGGGGGATGAGCAGTACTTC
>TRBV6-5|TRBJ2-2|once|.
CAAGLAGINTGELFF
TGTGCCGCGGGTCTCGCGGGAATAAACACCGGGGAGCTGTTTTTT
>TRBV27|TRBJ1-1|.|.
CASSLAAVNTEAFF
TGTGCCAGCAGTTTGGCGGCGGTGAACACTGAAGCTTTCTTT
>TRBV19|TRBJ2-1|.|.
CASSIKRSSYNEQFF
TGTGCCAGTAGTATTAAAAGGAGCTCCTACAATGAGCAGTTCTTC
>TRBV29-1|TRBJ2-7|.|.
CSVFDSLIGYEQYF
TGCAGCGTTTTCGACAGTTTAATCGGCTACGAGCAGTACTTC
>TRBV7-6|TRBJ1-5|.|TRBD1
CASSLGQGSQPQHF
TGTGCCAGCAGCCTGGGACAGGGAAGTCAGCCCCAGCATTTT
>TRBV10-3|TRBJ2-7|few|TRBD1
CAISSRGGWYEQYF
TGTGCCATCAGCTCAAGAGGGGGCTGGTACGAGCAGTACTTC
>TRBV6-1|TRBJ2-3|.|TRBD2
CASIEAGVADTQYF
TGTGCCAGCATCGAAGCGGGAGTAGCAGATACGCAGTATTTT
>TRBV7-9|TRBJ1-1|.|.
CASSLELLLEAFF
TGTGCCAGCAGCTTAGAGTTACTCCTCGAAGCTTTCTTT
>TRBV21-1|TRBJ2-2|.|.
CASSKEGLVSTGELFF
TGTGCCAGCAGCAAGGAGGGACTAGTAAGCACCGGGGAGCTGTTTTTT
>TRBV6-4|TRBJ2-7|once|.
CASRGTDEGWEQYF
TGTGCCAGCAGAGGGACTGATGAAGGGTGGGAGCAGTACTTC
>TRBV12-5|TRBJ2-1|.|.
CASGLVSRAGDGEQFF
TGTGCTAGTGGTTTGGTAAGCAGGGCAGGGGATGGTGAGCAGTTCTTC
>TRBV25-1|TRBJ2-2|.|TRBD2
CASSGTSGRIGELFF
TGTGCCAGCAGCGGGACTAGCGGGAGGATCGGGGAGCTGTTTTTT
>TRBV4-3|TRBJ2-1|few|.
CASSERTGYNEQFF
TGCGCCAGCAGCGAGCGGACGGGTTACAATGAGCAGTTCTTC
>TRBV7-9|TRBJ1-2|.|.
CASSSRSGFYYGYTF
TGTGCCAGCAGCTCACGGAGTGGGTTCTACTATGGCTACACCTTC
>TRBV28|TRBJ2-7|few|TRBD2
CASSFGGTSGREQYF
TGTGCCAGCAGTTTTGGGGGGACTAGCGGTCGAGAGCAGTACTTC
>TRBV7-9|TRBJ2-3|few|TRBD1
CASSLGQGRTDTQYF
TGTGCCAGCAGTCTAGGACAGGGTAGGACAGATACGCAGTATTTT
>TRBV14|TRBJ1-4|.|TRBD1
CASSPLDYTGGGEKLFF
TGTGCCAGCAGCCCCCTCGACTATACAGGGGGGGGTGAAAAACTGTTTTTT
>TRBV6-5|TRBJ2-1|.|.
CASSYGSGSYNEQFF
TGTGCCAGCAGTTACGGTAGCGGCTCCTACAATGAGCAGTTCTTC
>TRBV27|TRBJ2-7|.|.
CASSFDIAYEQYF
TGTGCCAGCAGTTTTGACATTGCCTACGAGCAGTACTTC
>TRBV4-3|TRBJ2-7|.|TRBD1
CASSQGDDRAYEQYF
TGCGCCAGCAGCCAAGGCGACGACAGGGCCTACGAGCAGTACTTC
>TRBV5-4|TRBJ2-1|.|.
CASSFLGLGANEQFF
TGTGCCAGCAGCTTCTTGGGGCTGGGGGCAAATGAGCAGTTCTTC
>TRBV4-3|TRBJ1-4|.|.
CASSQDPVSNEKLFF
TGCGCCAGCAGCCAAGATCCGGTGAGCAATGAAAAACTGTTTTTT